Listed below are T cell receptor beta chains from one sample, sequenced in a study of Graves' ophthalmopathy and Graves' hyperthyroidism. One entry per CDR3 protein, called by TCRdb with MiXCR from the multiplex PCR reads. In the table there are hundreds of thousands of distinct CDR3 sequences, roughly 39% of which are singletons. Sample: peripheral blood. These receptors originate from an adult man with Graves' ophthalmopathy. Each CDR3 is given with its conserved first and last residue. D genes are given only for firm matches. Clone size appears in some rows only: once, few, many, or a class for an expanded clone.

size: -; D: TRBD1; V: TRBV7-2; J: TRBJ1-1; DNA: TGTGCCAGCAGCTCTGTGAAAGGGGGCAACACTGAAGCTTTCTTT; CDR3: CASSSVKGGNTEAFF
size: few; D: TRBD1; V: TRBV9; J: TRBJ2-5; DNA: TGTGCCAGCAGCCCGGGACAGGGGACCCAGTACTTC; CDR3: CASSPGQGTQYF
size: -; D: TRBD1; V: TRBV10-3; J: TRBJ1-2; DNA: TGTGCCATCAGTGTACAGGGGAGCGACTATGACCACACCTTC; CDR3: CAISVQGSDYDHTF
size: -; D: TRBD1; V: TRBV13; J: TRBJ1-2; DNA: TGTGCCAGCACCCTCGGGACAGGGGCGATATATGGCTACACCTTC; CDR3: CASTLGTGAIYGYTF
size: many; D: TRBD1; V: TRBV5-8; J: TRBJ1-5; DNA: TGTGCCAGCAGCAAGGACAGGGGGCTCGGGCAGCCCCAGCATTTT; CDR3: CASSKDRGLGQPQHF
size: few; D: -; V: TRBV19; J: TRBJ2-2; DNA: TGTGCCAGTAGTATCTGGGCACGGAGTTACACCGGGGAGCTGTTTTTT; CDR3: CASSIWARSYTGELFF
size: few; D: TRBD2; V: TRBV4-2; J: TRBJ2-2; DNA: TGTGCCAGCGGCCTCGGGACTAGCGTTACCGGGGAGCTGTTTTTT; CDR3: CASGLGTSVTGELFF
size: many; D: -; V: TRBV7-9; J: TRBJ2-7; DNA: TGTGCCAGCAGCTTTAATACCGGGACTCAAGCGTTCGAGCAGTACTTC; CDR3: CASSFNTGTQAFEQYF
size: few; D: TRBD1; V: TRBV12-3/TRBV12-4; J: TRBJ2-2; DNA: TGTGCCAGCAGTCCGACCGGGACAGGGACCGGGGAGCTGTTTTTT; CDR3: CASSPTGTGTGELFF
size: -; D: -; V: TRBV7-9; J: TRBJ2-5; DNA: TGTGCCAGCAGCACGAGAGGGGAGACCCAGTACTTC; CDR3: CASSTRGETQYF
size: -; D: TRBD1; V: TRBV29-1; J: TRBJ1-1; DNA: TGCAGGTTACAGGGGCGCAACACTGAAGCTTTCTTT; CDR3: CRLQGRNTEAFF
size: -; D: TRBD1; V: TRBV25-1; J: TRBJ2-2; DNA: TGTGCCACCTCGCGGACAGGAAGCACCGGGGAGCTGTTTTTT; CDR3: CATSRTGSTGELFF
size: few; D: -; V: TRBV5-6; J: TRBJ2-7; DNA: TGTGCCAGCAGCAAAACCGGAGCCTACGAGCAGTACTTC; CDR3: CASSKTGAYEQYF
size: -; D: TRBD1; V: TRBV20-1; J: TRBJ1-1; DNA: TGCAGTGCTGGGACAGCCAGCACTGAAGCTTTCTTT; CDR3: CSAGTASTEAFF
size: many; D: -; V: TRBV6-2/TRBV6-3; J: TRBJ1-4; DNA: TGTGCCAGCAGTTACGTGGGGGACGAAAAACTGTTTTTT; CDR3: CASSYVGDEKLFF
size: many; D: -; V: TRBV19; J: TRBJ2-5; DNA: TGTGCCAGTAGTATAGGGTCAGAACAAGAGACCCAGTACTTC; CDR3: CASSIGSEQETQYF
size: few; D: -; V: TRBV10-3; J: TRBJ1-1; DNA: TGTGCCATCAGGTCCGGGACTGTGAACACTGAAGCTTTCTTT; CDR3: CAIRSGTVNTEAFF
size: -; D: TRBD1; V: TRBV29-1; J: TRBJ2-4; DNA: TGCAGCGCCGACAGGGGTGACATTCAGTACTTC; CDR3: CSADRGDIQYF
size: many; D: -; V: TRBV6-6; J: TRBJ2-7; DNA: TGTGCCAGCAGTTACCTACAGGGAAACGAGCAGTACTTC; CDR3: CASSYLQGNEQYF
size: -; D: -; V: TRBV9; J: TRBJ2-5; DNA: TGTGCCAGCAGCGTAGAGGGGGGTGGACAAGAGACCCAGTACTTC; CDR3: CASSVEGGGQETQYF
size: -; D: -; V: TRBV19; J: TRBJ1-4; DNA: TGTGCCAGTAGTATTGGTCCTTTGGGGGAAAAACTGTTTTTT; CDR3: CASSIGPLGEKLFF
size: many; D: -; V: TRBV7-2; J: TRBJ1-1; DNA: TGTGCCAGCAGCCCGCAATTGAGGTCCACTGAAGCTTTCTTT; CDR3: CASSPQLRSTEAFF
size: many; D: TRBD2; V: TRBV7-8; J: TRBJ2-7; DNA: TGTGCCAGCAGCTTAGCTGCGACTAGCGGGAGGGCCGCTCGTGAGCAGTACTTC; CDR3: CASSLAATSGRAAREQYF
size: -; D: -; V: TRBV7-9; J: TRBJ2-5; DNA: TGTGCCAGCAGCGTTGCCGGGGGTGAAGAGGCCCAGTACTTC; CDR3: CASSVAGGEEAQYF
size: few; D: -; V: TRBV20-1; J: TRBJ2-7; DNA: TGCAGTGCTAGCGTACAGGGAGATATCTACGAGCAGTACTTC; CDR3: CSASVQGDIYEQYF
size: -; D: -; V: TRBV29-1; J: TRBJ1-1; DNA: TGCAGCGCCGAAGCCCGGTTCCCTGAAGCTTTCTTT; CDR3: CSAEARFPEAFF
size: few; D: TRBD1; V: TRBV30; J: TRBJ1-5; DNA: TGTGCCTGGAGCGAGGACAGGGGTTTGAAGCCCCAGCATTTT; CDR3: CAWSEDRGLKPQHF
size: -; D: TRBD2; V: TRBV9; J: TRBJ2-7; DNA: TGTGCCAGCAGCGTCGGGTTCCTAGCGGGAGGCCCTAGGGAGCAGTACTTC; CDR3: CASSVGFLAGGPREQYF
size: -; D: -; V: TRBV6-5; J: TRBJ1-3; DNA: TGTGCCAGCAGTTTACGCGGAACGACCGCCATATATTTT; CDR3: CASSLRGTTAIYF
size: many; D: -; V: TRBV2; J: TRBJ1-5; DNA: TGTGCCAGCAGTGAGATTCCTCCTCGCGGGCAGCCCCAGCATTTT; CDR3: CASSEIPPRGQPQHF
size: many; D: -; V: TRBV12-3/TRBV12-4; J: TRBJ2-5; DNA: TGTGCCAGCAGTAGGGGGGAAGAGACCCAGTACTTC; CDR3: CASSRGEETQYF
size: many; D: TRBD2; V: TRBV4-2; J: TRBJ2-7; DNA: TGTGCCAGCAGCCAAGACGGCGGGAGCGCCTCCGAGCAGTACTTC; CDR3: CASSQDGGSASEQYF
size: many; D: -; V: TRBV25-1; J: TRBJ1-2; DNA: TGTGCCAGCAGTGAGACGGGGTATGGCTACACCTTC; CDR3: CASSETGYGYTF
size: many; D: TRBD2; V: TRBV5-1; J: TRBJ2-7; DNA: TGCGCCAGCAGCCCCCTACTAGCGAACGACGAGCAGTACTTC; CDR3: CASSPLLANDEQYF
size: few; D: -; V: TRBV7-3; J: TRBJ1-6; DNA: TGTGCCAGCAGCTCCCTTTTTATATTAGATTCACCCCTCCACTTT; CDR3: CASSSLFILDSPLHF